What follows are 20 T cell receptor beta chains derived from one specimen sequenced in a study of blood T cell repertoires in COVID-19. Clones were sequenced by immunoSEQ multiplex PCR, and TCRdb holds only the in-frame ones, with some missing. This table has roughly 60,000 clones, roughly 90% appearing once. The sequenced material came from peripheral blood. The receptor source for this set is a man aged 55 to 69 with active COVID-19.

The chain employs TRBV12-5 and TRBJ2-2; perhaps TRBD2 as D (5 bases). CDR1 and CDR2 (germline): LGHNT, FRNRAP. Trimming left V 5 bases short and J 5 bases short, with 18 bases between. The CDR3 extends over 16 amino acids. CDR3 nucleotide sequence: TGTGCTAGTGGTGTTCTCCGGGGTGCAAAGACCGGGGAGCTGTTTTTT. It specifies CASGVLRGAKTGELFF.

This chain's CDR3 is CASRQGLGSNQPQHF. In nucleotides, the CDR3 is TGTGCCAGTAGGCAGGGTTTGGGGAGCAATCAGCCCCAGCATTTT. The chain carries TRBV19 and TRBJ1-5; possible D gene TRBD1, 5 bases. The CDR3 spans 15 residues. The V end lost 6 bases, the J end lost 1 base, and 13 bases lay between the germline ends. Germline V CDR1 and CDR2: LNHDA, SQIVND (reference sequence).

The gene calls are TRBV18 and TRBJ1-1, with D unclear. Trimming took off 7 bases at V and 1 base at J, with 10 bases between the two ends. The CDR3 is made up of 13 amino acids. Germline V CDR1 and CDR2: KGHSH, LQKENI. CDR3 in amino acids: CASFTSGNTEAFF. The CDR3 DNA reads as TGTGCCAGCTTTACGTCAGGGAACACTGAAGCTTTCTTT.

V is TRBV7-6 and J is TRBJ1-4; the match to TRBD1 covers 7 bases. The CDR3 length is 14 residues. Germline CDR1 reads SGHVS; CDR2 reads FNYEAQ. Trimming at V came to 5 bases and at J to 8 bases, leaving 8 bases not matched to a gene. DNA of the CDR3: TGTGCCAGCAGCCGACAGGGATCGGGAGAAAAACTGTTTTTT. Translating it yields CASSRQGSGEKLFF.

The CDR3 bases are TGTGCCAGCAGCTTTTATAGCGGGTCCTACAATGAGCAGTTCTTC. Translation gives CASSFYSGSYNEQFF. This sequence joins TRBV7-3 and TRBJ2-1; TRBD2 matches at 7 bases. Losses at the gene ends were 3 bases for V and 1 base for J; bases not matched to a gene: 3. CDR1 is SGHTA, CDR2 FQGTGA, per germline. The CDR3 consists of 15 residues.

J is TRBJ1-1 and V is TRBV18; 7 bases agree with TRBD1. V trimming: 3 bases; J trimming: 4 bases; junction bases outside the gene matches: 5. This CDR3 has 14 residues. Germline V gene sequence: CDR1 KGHSH, CDR2 LQKENI. Here the CDR3 DNA reads TGTGCCAGCTCACCGCAGGGGGAAGGCACTGAAGCTTTCTTT. Protein sequence: CASSPQGEGTEAFF.

A word on this clone: Different DNA sequences within this sample yield the same CDR3. This rearrangement joins TRBV2 to TRBJ2-7; 11 positions agree with TRBD2. The CDR3 spans 15 residues. In germline, CDR1 is SNHLY, CDR2 FYNNEI. Unmatched junction bases numbered 5, after V lost 6 bases and J lost 1 base. This chain's CDR3 is CASSPRTSGSYEQYF. For the CDR3, the DNA is TGTGCCAGCAGCCCTAGGACTAGCGGGTCCTACGAGCAGTACTTC.

This clone was counted a few times. The chain is built from TRBV3-1 (or the pseudogene TRBV3-2) and TRBJ1-5; 12 nucleotides match TRBD1. Unmatched junction bases numbered 5, after V lost 4 bases and J lost 7 bases. Germline V gene sequence: CDR1 LGHDT, CDR2 YNNKEL (reference sequence). The CDR3 contains 15 residues. CDR3 amino acids: CASSRGTGGGQPQHF. CDR3 in DNA: TGTGCCAGCAGCCGCGGGACAGGGGGCGGGCAGCCCCAGCATTTT.

The rearrangement joins TRBV5-4 to TRBJ1-5; no clear D. Looked up from germline, CDR1 is SGHNT and CDR2 is YYREEE (reference sequence). V was clipped by 4 bases and J by 15 bases, with 5 bases between them. This CDR3 region has 8 residues. The CDR3 here is CASSLRHF. The CDR3 coding sequence is TGTGCCAGCAGCCTCCGGCATTTT.

This chain connects TRBV6-4 to TRBJ2-3; the match to TRBD2 covers 9 bases. From germline, CDR1 is MRHNA and CDR2 SNTAGT. J gave up 4 bases and V 4 bases, and 6 bases lay outside the gene matches. There are 15 residues in the CDR3. DNA for the CDR3: TGTGCCAGCAGTGGGTGGCGGGAGGGGGCAGATACGCAGTATTTT. This encodes CASSGWREGADTQYF.

The chain combines TRBV5-1 with TRBJ2-7, with 8 positions matching TRBD1. The CDR3 runs 15 residues. Per germline, CDR1 SGHRS and CDR2 YFSETQ. The ends lost 5 bases at V and 3 bases at J; junction bases unmatched: 10. For the CDR3, the DNA is TGCGCCAGCAGGCTAACTTGGACAGGGATCTACGAGCAGTACTTC. Amino acid sequence: CASRLTWTGIYEQYF.

V gene TRBV5-5 combines with J gene TRBJ1-1; 8 bases are shared with TRBD1. With 4 bases clipped from V and 6 bases from J, the junction kept 8 bases outside the gene matches. This CDR3 is 14 amino acids long. Looked up from germline, CDR1 is SGHKS and CDR2 is YYEKEE (reference sequence). The CDR3 spells CASSPTGAEAEAFF. The CDR3 DNA reads as TGTGCCAGCAGCCCGACAGGGGCCGAGGCTGAAGCTTTCTTT. Combining the CDR3 with reference TRBV5-5 and TRBJ1-1 gives the whole variable domain DAGVTQSPTHLIKTRGQQVTLRCSPISGHKSVSWYQQVLGQGPQFIFQYYEKEERGRGNFPDRFSARQFPNYSSELNVNALLLGDSALYLCASSPTGAEAEAFFGQGTRLTVV.

V gene TRBV19 combines with J gene TRBJ1-5; TRBD1 is a possible D gene (5 bases). The CDR3 contains 18 residues. Trimming left V 0 bases short and J 3 bases short, with 18 bases between. CDR1 and CDR2 from the germline V gene are LNHDA and SQIVND (reference sequence). The CDR3 region has the DNA TGTGCCAGTAGTATAGATCCGGGGGTCCACAATAACAATCAGCCCCAGCATTTT. The encoded protein is CASSIDPGVHNNNQPQHF.

V is TRBV21-1 and J is TRBJ2-1; the table's D call of TRBD2 was not tested on the DNA. TRBV21-1 counts as a pseudogene. This CDR3 contains 14 residues. CDR3 in DNA: TGTGCCAACCTACTAGCGAGACCTTACAATGAGCAGTTCTTC. Its protein product is CANLLARPYNEQFF.

The chain uses TRBV27 and TRBJ2-7; 12 nucleotides agree with TRBD2. Germline V gene sequence: CDR1 MNHEY, CDR2 SMNVEV (reference sequence). This CDR3 comprises 16 residues. The ends lost 2 bases at V and 4 bases at J; junction bases unmatched: 6. The CDR3 loop is CASSLTLAGGPYEQYF. Here the CDR3 DNA reads TGTGCCAGCAGTTTAACCCTAGCGGGAGGGCCTTACGAGCAGTACTTC.

The CDR3 nucleotides read TGTGCCAGCAGCCCTGGACTAGCGGTTGAGCAGTTCTTC. Protein product: CASSPGLAVEQFF. This chain connects TRBV13 to TRBJ2-1; the match to TRBD2 covers 10 bases. V lost 5 bases, J lost 9 bases, and 4 bases stayed unmatched. Germline values: CDR1 PRHDT, CDR2 FYEKMQ (reference sequence). The CDR3 contains 13 residues.

The chain employs TRBV2 and TRBJ2-1; weak D call: TRBD2 (6 bases). The CDR3 extends over 16 amino acids. The V gene's germline CDR1 is SNHLY and CDR2 FYNNEI. The CDR3: CAFRNPGRSGYNEQFF. In nucleotides, the CDR3 is TGTGCTTTCAGGAACCCCGGGAGATCCGGGTACAATGAGCAGTTCTTC.

The chain is built from TRBV12-3 or TRBV12-4 and TRBJ2-7; TRBD1 matches 9 bases. This CDR3 contains 13 residues. V lost 4 bases to trimming and J lost 5 bases; unmatched junction nucleotides: 3. In DNA form, the CDR3 reads TGTGCCAGCAGTTGGGACAGGGTAGACGAGCAGTACTTC. This sequence encodes CASSWDRVDEQYF.

J is TRBJ2-1 and V is TRBV18; maybe TRBD1 (5 bases). With 3 bases removed from V and 6 bases from J, the gap between germline ends came to 12 bases. Per the germline V gene, CDR1 is KGHSH and CDR2 is LQKENI. The CDR3 covers 14 residues. The CDR3 loop reads CASSPSGGANEQFF. The CDR3 bases are TGTGCCAGCTCACCCTCCGGTGGGGCCAATGAGCAGTTCTTC.

This clone was seen once. This chain joins TRBV10-1 and TRBJ2-7, with D possibly being TRBD1 (5 bases). CDR1 is WNHNN, CDR2 SYGVQD, per germline (reference sequence). This CDR3 region has 15 residues. Trimming took off 0 bases at V and 2 bases at J, with 11 bases between the two ends. The CDR3: CASSESSAGTYEQYF. CDR3 bases: TGCGCCAGCAGTGAGTCAAGTGCAGGGACCTACGAGCAGTACTTC.